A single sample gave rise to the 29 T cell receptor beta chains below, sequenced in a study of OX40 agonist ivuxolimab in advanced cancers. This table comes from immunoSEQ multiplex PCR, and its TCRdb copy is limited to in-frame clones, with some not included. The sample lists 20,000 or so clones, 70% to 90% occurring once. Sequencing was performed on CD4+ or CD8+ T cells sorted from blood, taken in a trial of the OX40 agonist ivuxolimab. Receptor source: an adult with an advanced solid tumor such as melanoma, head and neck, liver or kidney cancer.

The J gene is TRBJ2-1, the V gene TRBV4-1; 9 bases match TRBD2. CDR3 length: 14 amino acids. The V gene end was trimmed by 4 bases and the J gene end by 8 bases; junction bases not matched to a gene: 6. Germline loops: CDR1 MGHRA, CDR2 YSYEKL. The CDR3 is CASSRSGGRHEQFF. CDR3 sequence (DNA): TGCGCCAGCAGCCGGAGCGGGGGGCGGCATGAGCAGTTCTTC.

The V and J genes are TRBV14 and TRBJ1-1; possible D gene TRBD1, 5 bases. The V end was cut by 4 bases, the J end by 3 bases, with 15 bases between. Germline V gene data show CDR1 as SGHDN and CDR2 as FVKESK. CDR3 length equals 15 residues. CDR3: CASSPYRGVDTEAFF. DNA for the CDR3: TGTGCCAGCAGCCCCTATAGGGGAGTTGACACTGAAGCTTTCTTT.

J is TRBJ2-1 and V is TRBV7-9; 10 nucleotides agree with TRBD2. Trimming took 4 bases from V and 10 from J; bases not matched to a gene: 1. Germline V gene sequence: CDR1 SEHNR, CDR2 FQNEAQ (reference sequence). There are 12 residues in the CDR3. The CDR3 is CASSSGLAEQFF. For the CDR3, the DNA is TGTGCCAGCAGCTCGGGACTAGCGGAGCAGTTCTTC.

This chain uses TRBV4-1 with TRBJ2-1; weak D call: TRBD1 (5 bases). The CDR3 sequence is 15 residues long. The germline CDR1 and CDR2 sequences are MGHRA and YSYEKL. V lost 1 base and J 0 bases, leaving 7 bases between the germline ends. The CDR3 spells CASSQVTDSYNEQFF. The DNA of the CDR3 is TGCGCCAGCAGCCAAGTGACAGACTCCTACAATGAGCAGTTCTTC.

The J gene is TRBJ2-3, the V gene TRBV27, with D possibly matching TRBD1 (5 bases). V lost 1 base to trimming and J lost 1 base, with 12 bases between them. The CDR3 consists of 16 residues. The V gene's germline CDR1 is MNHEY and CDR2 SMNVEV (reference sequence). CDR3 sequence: CASSLLGRAGTDTQYF. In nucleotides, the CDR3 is TGTGCCAGCAGTTTATTGGGCAGGGCAGGCACAGATACGCAGTATTTT.

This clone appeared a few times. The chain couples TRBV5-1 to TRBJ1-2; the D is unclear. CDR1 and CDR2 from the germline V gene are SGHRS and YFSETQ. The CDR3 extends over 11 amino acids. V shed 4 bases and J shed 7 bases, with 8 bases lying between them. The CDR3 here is CASSVSGGYTF. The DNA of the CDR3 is TGCGCCAGCAGCGTTTCGGGTGGCTACACCTTC.

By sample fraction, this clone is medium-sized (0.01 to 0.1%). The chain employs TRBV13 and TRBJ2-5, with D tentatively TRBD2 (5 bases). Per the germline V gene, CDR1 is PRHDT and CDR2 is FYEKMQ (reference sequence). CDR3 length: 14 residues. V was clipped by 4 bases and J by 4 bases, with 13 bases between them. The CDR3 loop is CASSSRADPETQYF. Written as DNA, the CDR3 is TGTGCCAGCAGCTCGAGGGCAGACCCAGAGACCCAGTACTTC.

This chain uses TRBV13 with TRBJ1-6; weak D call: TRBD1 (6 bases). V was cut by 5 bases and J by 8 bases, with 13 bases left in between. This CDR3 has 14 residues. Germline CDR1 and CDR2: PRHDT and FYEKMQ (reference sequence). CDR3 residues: CASSVQGSDSPLHF. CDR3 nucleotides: TGTGCCAGCAGCGTACAGGGCTCCGATTCACCCCTCCACTTT.

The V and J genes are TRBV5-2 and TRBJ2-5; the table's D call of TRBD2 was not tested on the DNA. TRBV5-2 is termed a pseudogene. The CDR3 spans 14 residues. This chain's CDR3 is CASSPRSEQETQYF. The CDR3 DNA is TGTGCCAGCAGCCCCCGCAGCGAACAAGAGACCCAGTACTTC.

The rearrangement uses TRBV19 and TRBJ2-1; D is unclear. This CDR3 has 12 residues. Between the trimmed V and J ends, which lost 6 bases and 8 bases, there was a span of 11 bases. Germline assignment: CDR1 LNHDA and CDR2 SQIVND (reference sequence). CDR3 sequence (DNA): TGTGCCAGTAGGGATGTACATGATGAGCAGTTCTTC. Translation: CASRDVHDEQFF.

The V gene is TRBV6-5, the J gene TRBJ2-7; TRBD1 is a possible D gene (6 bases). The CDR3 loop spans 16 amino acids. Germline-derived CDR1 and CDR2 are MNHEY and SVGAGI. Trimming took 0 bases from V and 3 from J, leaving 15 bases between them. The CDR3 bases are TGTGCCAGCAGTTACTCCCCCCGAGACAGGATCTACGAGCAGTACTTC. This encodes CASSYSPRDRIYEQYF.

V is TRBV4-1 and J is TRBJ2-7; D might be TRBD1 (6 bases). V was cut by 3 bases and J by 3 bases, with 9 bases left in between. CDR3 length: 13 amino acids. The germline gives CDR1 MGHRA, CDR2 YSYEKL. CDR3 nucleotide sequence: TGCGCCAGCAGCCAGGTACAGGGCTACGAGCAGTACTTC. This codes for CASSQVQGYEQYF.

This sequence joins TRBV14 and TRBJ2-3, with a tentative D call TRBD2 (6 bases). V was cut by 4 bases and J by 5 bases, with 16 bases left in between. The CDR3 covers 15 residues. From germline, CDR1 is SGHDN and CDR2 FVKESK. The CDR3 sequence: CASSPPGVRGDTQYF. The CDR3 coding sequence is TGTGCCAGCAGCCCGCCGGGAGTCCGAGGAGATACGCAGTATTTT.

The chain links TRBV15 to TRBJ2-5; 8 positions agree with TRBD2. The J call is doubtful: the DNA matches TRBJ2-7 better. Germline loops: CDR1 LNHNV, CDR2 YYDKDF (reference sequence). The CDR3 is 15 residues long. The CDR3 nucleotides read TGTGCCACCAGCACCCTACTAGCGGCCTCCTACGAGCAGTACTTC. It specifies CATSTLLAASYEQYF.

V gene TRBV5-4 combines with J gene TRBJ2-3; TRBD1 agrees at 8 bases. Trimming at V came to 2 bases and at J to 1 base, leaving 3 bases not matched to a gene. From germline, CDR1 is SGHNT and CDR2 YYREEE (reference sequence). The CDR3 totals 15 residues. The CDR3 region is CASSFRGRGTDTQYF. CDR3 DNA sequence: TGTGCCAGCAGCTTCAGGGGGCGCGGCACAGATACGCAGTATTTT.

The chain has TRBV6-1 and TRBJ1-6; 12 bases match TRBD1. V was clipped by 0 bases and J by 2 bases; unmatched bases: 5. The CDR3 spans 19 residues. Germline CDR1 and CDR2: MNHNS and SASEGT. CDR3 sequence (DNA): TGTGCCAGCAGTGAAGCTGTGGGACAGGGGGCGACCTATAATTCACCCCTCCACTTT. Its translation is CASSEAVGQGATYNSPLHF.

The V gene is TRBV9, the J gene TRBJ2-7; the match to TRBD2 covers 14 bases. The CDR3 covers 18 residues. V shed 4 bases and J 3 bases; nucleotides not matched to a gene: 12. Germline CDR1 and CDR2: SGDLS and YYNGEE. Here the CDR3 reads CASSSEGGTSGSRYEQYF. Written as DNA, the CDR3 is TGTGCCAGCAGCTCCGAAGGAGGGACTAGCGGGAGCCGCTACGAGCAGTACTTC.

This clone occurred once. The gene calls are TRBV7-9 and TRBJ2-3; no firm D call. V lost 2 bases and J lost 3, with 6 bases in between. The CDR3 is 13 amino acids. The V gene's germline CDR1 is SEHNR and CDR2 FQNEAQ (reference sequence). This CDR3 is CASSLSATDTQYF. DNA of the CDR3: TGTGCCAGCAGCTTATCAGCTACAGATACGCAGTATTTT. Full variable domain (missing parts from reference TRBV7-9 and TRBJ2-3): DTGVSQNPRHKITKRGQNVTFRCDPISEHNRLYWYRQTLGQGPEFLTYFQNEAQLEKSRLLSDRFSAERPKGSFSTLEIQRTEQGDSAMYLCASSLSATDTQYFGPGTRLTVL.

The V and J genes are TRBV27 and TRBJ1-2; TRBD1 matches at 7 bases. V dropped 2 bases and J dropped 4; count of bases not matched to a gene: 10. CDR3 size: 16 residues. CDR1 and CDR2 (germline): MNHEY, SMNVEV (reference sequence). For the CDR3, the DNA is TGTGCCAGCAGTTTAAGGGGGACAGCTCTTGGCTATGGCTACACCTTC. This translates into CASSLRGTALGYGYTF.

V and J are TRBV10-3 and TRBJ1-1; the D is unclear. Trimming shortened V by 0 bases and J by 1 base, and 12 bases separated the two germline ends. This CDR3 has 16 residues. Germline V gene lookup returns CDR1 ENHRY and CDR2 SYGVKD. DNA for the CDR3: TGTGCCATCAGTGAGTCGACTTTGGGAAAGAACACTGAAGCTTTCTTT. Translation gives CAISESTLGKNTEAFF.

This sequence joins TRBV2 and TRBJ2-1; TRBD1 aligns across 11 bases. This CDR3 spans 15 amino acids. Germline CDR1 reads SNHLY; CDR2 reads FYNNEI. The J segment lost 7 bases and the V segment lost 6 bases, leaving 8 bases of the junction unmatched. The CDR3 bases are TGTGCCAGCAGCTTATCCCGGGACAGGGGGAATGAGCAGTTCTTC. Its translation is CASSLSRDRGNEQFF. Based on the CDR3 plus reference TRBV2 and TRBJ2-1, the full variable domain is EPEVTQTPSHQVTQMGQEVILRCVPISNHLYFYWYRQILGQKVEFLVSFYNNEISEKSEIFDDQFSVERPDGSNFTLKIRSTKLEDSAMYFCASSLSRDRGNEQFFGPGTRLTVL.

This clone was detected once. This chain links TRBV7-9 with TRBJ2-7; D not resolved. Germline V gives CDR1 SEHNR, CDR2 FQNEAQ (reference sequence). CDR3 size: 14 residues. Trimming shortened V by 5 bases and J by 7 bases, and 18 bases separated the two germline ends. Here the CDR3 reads CASSPEGRWPEQYF. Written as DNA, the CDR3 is TGTGCCAGCAGCCCCGAAGGACGGTGGCCTGAGCAGTACTTC.

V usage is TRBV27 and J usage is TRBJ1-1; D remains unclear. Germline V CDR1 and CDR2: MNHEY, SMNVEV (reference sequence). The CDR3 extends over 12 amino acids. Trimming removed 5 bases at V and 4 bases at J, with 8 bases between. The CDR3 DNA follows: TGTGCCAGCAGTAGTCTCAGCACTGAAGCTTTCTTT. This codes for CASSSLSTEAFF.

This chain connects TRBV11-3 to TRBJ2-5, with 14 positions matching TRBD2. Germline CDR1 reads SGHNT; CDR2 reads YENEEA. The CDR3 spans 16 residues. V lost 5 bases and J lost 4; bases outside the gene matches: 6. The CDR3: CASSRTSGRPRETQYF. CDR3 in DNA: TGTGCCAGCAGCCGGACTAGCGGGAGGCCTCGAGAGACCCAGTACTTC.

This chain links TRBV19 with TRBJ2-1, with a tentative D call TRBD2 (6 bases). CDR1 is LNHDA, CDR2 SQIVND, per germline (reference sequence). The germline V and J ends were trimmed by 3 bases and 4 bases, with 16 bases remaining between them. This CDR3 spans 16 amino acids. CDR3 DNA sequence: TGTGCCAGTAGTATCCCGGGACTGCCTCAGTACAATGAGCAGTTCTTC. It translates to CASSIPGLPQYNEQFF.

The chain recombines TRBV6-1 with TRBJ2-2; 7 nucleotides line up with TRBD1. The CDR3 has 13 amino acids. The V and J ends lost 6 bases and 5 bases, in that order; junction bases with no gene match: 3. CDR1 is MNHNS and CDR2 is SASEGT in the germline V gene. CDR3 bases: TGTGCCAGCAGGAGACAGGGTACCGGGGAGCTGTTTTTT. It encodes CASRRQGTGELFF.

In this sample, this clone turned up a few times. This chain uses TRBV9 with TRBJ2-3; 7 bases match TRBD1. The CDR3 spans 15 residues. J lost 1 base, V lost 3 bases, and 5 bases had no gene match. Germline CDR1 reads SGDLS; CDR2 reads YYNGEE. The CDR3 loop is CASSDTGVGTDTQYF. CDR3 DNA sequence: TGTGCCAGCAGCGATACAGGGGTTGGCACAGATACGCAGTATTTT.

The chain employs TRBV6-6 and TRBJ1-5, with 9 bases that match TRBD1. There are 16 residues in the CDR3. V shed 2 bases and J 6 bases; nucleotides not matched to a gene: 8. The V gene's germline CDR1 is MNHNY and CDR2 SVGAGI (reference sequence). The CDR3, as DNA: TGTGCCAGCAGTTACCCGACAGGGGGTAGGGGTCAGCCCCAGCATTTT. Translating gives CASSYPTGGRGQPQHF.

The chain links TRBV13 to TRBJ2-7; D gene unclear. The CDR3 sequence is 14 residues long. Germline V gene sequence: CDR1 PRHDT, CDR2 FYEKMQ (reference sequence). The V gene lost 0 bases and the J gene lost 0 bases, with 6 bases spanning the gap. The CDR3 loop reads CASSLGQSSYEQYF. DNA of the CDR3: TGTGCCAGCAGCTTAGGGCAGAGCTCCTACGAGCAGTACTTC.